This TCR beta chain was documented in a study of blood T cell repertoires in COVID-19. There are 13 residues in the CDR3. The germline V gene encodes CDR1 LNHDA and CDR2 SQIVND (reference sequence). V lost 4 bases, J lost 1 base, and 7 bases lay in between. As for this clone: The identical CDR3 is also encoded by other nucleotide sequences in the sample.

The method was immunoSEQ multiplex PCR; TCRdb's version includes in-frame clones alone and lacks a portion of them. Of some 450,000 clones in the sample, approximately 89% were seen once. Sequencing was performed on peripheral blood. The clonotype comes from a woman in her forties or fifties with COVID-19, enrolled during active disease. The chain joins TRBV19 to TRBJ1-1, with D possibly being TRBD1 (5 bases). CDR3 sequence reads: CASSTTENTEAFF. The DNA for the CDR3 is TGTGCCAGTAGTACGACAGAGAACACTGAAGCTTTCTTT.